This T cell receptor beta chain was retrieved from a study of cytomegalovirus exposure and HLA in healthy donors. From germline, CDR1 is SEHNR and CDR2 FQNEAQ (reference sequence). CDR3 size: 12 residues. With V trimmed by 3 bases and J by 5 bases, 1 base remained unmatched. The PCR made use of 60 Vbeta and 13 Jbeta primers. Authors' processing steps: An analysis that came later counted some 85 million unique TCR beta chains, around 10 million shared. TCRdb's table, derived via immunoSEQ multiplex PCR, lists solely in-frame clones and lacks some. That table furnishes V, J and clone size, whereas the DNA furnished D and trimming. The sample holds approximately 130,000 clones, approximately 82% seen once.

What was sequenced was PBMCs. The chain recombines TRBV7-9 with TRBJ2-7; 7 nucleotides agree with TRBD1. The sequence was collected from a boy aged 2 to 9 in good health and CMV-seronegative. In DNA, the CDR3 is TGTGCCAGCAGCTTGACAGGGCACGAGCAGTACTTC. This encodes CASSLTGHEQYF.